This T cell receptor beta chain was retrieved from a study of cytomegalovirus exposure and HLA in healthy donors. Comments on this clone: The antigen is not known.

Although they were nominally healthy when sampled, donors likely had unrecorded immune exposures. PCR amplification relied on 60 Vbeta primers (plus 13 Jbeta primers). Original analysis: Later, an analysis found approximately 80 million unique TCR beta chains, and roughly 10 million of these were shared. Data came from immunoSEQ multiplex PCR; TCRdb stores just in-frame clones and leaves some out. The V and J calls and clone size are taken from that table; D and trimming were inferred from the DNA. The repertoire holds about 140,000 clones, with roughly 76% as singletons. Findings of the study overall: Reportedly, HLA-A and HLA-B alleles of most subjects were accurately predicted from TCR beta. Earlier analysis looked at TCR beta V segments, and most were productive about 87% or about 30% of the time.

CDR3 length: 14 residues. V dropped 0 bases and J dropped 14; count of bases not matched to a gene: 7. Per the germline V gene, CDR1 is SGHRS and CDR2 is YFSETQ. The sequencing input was PBMCs. This sequence joins TRBV5-1 and TRBJ2-1; TRBD2 matches at 11 bases. This TCR was recovered from a man younger than 30 in good health and CMV-seronegative. This CDR3 reads CASSLGIPSGRKFF. CDR3 bases: TGCGCCAGCAGCTTGGGCATTCCTAGCGGGAGGAAGTTCTTC.